This record concerns one T cell receptor (beta chain) sequence. Its antigen target is currently unknown. No much larger clonotype is one base removed from it; base qualities were not supplied. The cohort consisted of approximately 670 healthy bone marrow donors. At the time of sampling, all cohort members were nominally healthy, though unrecorded immune exposures were likely present. The donor tested CMV seropositive, placing the donor among the 290 or so seropositive members of the cohort. A peripheral blood sample was collected from each donor, and TCR beta sequencing was performed on peripheral blood mononuclear cells. The Qiagen DNeasy Blood Extraction Kit was used to extract genomic DNA from the blood cell samples. The library was generated by the immunoSEQ multiplex PCR assay. For the multiplex PCR, a mixture combining 60 forward primers for TCR Vbeta segments and 13 reverse primers for TCR Jbeta segments was used. The CDR3 region of rearranged TCR beta genes was amplified from genomic DNA by a multiplex PCR assay. On the Illumina HiSeq System, the amplified TCR beta libraries were sequenced as 87-base-pair reads. As for the authors' bioinformatics: In a later analysis, approximately 74 million unique TCR beta chains were counted across the 650 to 700 repertoires, and roughly 11 million of these chains were shared by at least two donors. A nearest-neighbor algorithm error-corrected the raw reads and collapsed the reads into unique sequences, merging closely related sequences to remove PCR and sequencing errors. V, D and J gene segments were assigned by aligning CDR3 sequences to IMGT reference sequences. For a sequence to be retained, a match of at least six nucleotides was required to both a V gene segment and a J gene segment. A rearrangement counted as productive if the CDR3 had no stop codons and remained in frame with V and J, and every other rearrangement counted as non-productive. Following IMGT convention, CDR3 was defined as the stretch from the second conserved V-encoded cysteine up to the conserved J-encoded phenylalanine. In an earlier analysis of more than 550 of the donors, sequences lacking an unambiguous match to a single V gene segment were excluded. An earlier analysis of some 610 of the donors called V segments functional above 56.7% productive rearrangements and segregating when the between-donor standard deviation exceeded 5%. A statistical classification framework was built to diagnose cytomegalovirus status from the catalog of TCR beta chain sequences. A later analysis assigned V and J genes by comparing TCR nucleotide sequences with IMGT/GENE-DB human TR gene sequences. The TCRdist pipeline was used in a later analysis to assign CDR3 sequences and most-parsimonious VDJ recombination scenarios. In a later analysis, each TCR beta chain was defined by its CDR3 amino acid sequence together with its V-gene family, and reads lacking a unique V-gene family were excluded. In a later analysis, around 600 highly shared, low-generation-probability nucleotide sequences were removed to address suspected cross-contamination and a sequencing artifact. In a later analysis, a clonal expansion index for each public chain was calculated from normalized within-repertoire ranks of inferred template counts. Generation probabilities in a later analysis came from a VDJ recombination model fitted to out-of-frame rearrangements, and those results were checked against IGoR. Hypergeometric tests were used in a later analysis to score TCR-TCR, TCR-HLA and TCR-CMV co-occurrence, with a repertoire-size bias correction applied to the TCR pairs. To estimate false discovery rates, a later analysis permuted the HLA or CMV assignments 20 times. A later analysis grouped co-occurring TCRs with DBSCAN, adding TCRdist sequence similarity when clustering within HLA-allele-positive subsets. Repertoires with fewer than 30,000 or more than 120,000 public chains were left out of co-occurrence clustering, as were a few repertoires with anomalous nucleotide sharing. In its TCRdb copy, this immuneACCESS table keeps in-frame sequences only and misses some clones. Where compared with another copy, unresolved V genes explain less than half of these, and the others have no known cause. Clonal size and the V and J genes are those of that table, whereas D and trimming came from the DNA. The sample table shows about 160,000 clones, and roughly four fifths are seen once. The biggest ten clones account for 8% to 10% of the sample.

The sample comes from a study of cytomegalovirus exposure and HLA in healthy donors (dated by TCRdb to about 2017). Concerning the study at large: According to an earlier analysis of several hundred of the donors, roughly 180 million T cells yielded 120 million or so unique TCR beta sequences and 276 Gb of sequence data. The number of typed donors differed by locus: about 629-630 for A, B, C, DRB1 and DQB1; 500 to 550 for DQA1; 606 for DPA1; and approximately 450 for DPB1. All discovery cohort repertoires had been generated using a single sequencing platform. Approximately 310 gigabases of sequencing data and 70 million to 95 million unique TCR sequences made up an early release that covered 500 to 650 HLA-typed donors. The aim of the study was to test whether cataloging public T cell receptors could identify signatures of past pathogen exposure. To study patterns of TCR occurrence, a later analysis re-analyzed previously published TCR beta repertoires from 700 or so donors and added high-resolution HLA genotyping. Class I and class II HLA loci were covered by the typing at four-digit resolution. The study used immunosequencing to profile the T cell repertoires of approximately 690 subjects and linked those repertoires to cytomegalovirus serostatus. Roughly five DR-DQ haplotypes were treated as single units for association and clustering because of strong linkage in the cohort. Along with the roughly 610-subject first cohort, a separate validation cohort of over a hundred different subjects was used. In the later analysis, no new phenotypic data were used to find candidate immune exposures; instead, reliance was placed on TCR beta sequences and their occurrence across donors. To decide whether each TCR beta V gene segment behaved as functional or pseudogenic, an earlier analysis of some 600 of the donors relied on high-throughput TCR beta sequencing. The study combined high-throughput TCR immunosequencing, statistical association of individual TCRs with disease status, and machine learning to predict cytomegalovirus infection status. In a later genetic analysis, genome-wide SNP genotypes for about 55% of the roughly 700 donors were used, and that subset was treated as a discovery cohort. Among 398 genotyped donors of the cohort, an average of about 240,000 unique TCR beta nucleotide sequences were sequenced per donor, 15% to 20% of them non-productive. Of the approximately 400 genotyped donors, less than 85% were placed in the genetic ancestry cluster associated with self-reported Caucasian donors. Donor age, sex, ethnicity and CMV serostatus were compiled together with the repertoire data.

The germline V gene yields MNHNS for CDR1 and SASEGT for CDR2. V is pruned by 8 bases and J by 0 bases, leaving 7 bases of the junction without a gene match. The CDR3 runs 15 amino acids, cysteine and phenylalanine included. Only the CDR3 DNA is retained, 45 bases long and in frame from the first base. Overall study outcomes, separate from this receptor: In a later genetic analysis, a missense DCLRE1C variant was associated with V-gene and J-gene trimming of TCR beta chains, and the association was replicated in an independent cohort. In vitro tests confirmed that a few of the cytomegalovirus-associated TCR beta chains recognize cytomegalovirus antigens. In a later analysis, TCR association rates were found to vary across HLA loci, with the most associated TCRs seen for DRB1 alleles and the fewest for HLA-C alleles. In the study, 150 to 200 TCR beta chains were listed as associated with cytomegalovirus. The only immune exposure information available for the cohort was CMV serostatus. A cluster of highly shared sequence variants was judged likely to represent a technical artifact of the sequencing pipeline. The classifier was reported to diagnose cytomegalovirus status with high specificity and sensitivity in both the original and validation cohorts. Across donors, most TCR sequences were observed very rarely, whereas some public TCRs were present in many individuals. A further reported finding was that TCR beta sequences accurately predicted the HLA-A and HLA-B alleles for most subjects in the first cohort. Compared with the roughly 670-donor mean, donors in an Asian-associated ancestry cluster had fewer N-insertions in productive TCRs, according to a later genetic analysis. Specific HLA alleles were associated with over 15,000 TCR beta sequences at a false discovery rate of 0.05 in a later analysis. Broadly in line with IMGT annotations, most TCR beta V segments showed up in productive rearrangements about 87% or about 30% of the time in an earlier analysis of 450 to 600 of the donors. When HLA alleles, especially DR and DQ, strongly co-occurred, TCR associations were difficult to assign to individual alleles. Sequencing depth was assumed to be roughly uniform across donors in the presence/absence analyses, though that assumption may not hold. Linkage disequilibrium might explain the correlated functional status among segregating V segments, but an unknown experimental factor could not be excluded. This cohort had only TCR beta chains sequenced, and the lack of alpha or paired-chain data limited which features could be detected. The authors suggested that the approach could potentially be extended to other disease states and immunological phenotypes. Because counts were too low, roughly 16 rarely observed V segments, including chromosome 9 orphons, were excluded from the earlier analysis of 587 of the donors. In a later analysis, most CMV-associated TCR beta chains were found to appear HLA-restricted, with HLA associations seemingly driven largely by CMV exposure. Because the 87-base-pair reads could not distinguish some IMGT-functional V segments, including TRBV6-2 and TRBV6-3, those segments were excluded. Several of the top co-occurrence clusters appeared to be linked to parvovirus B19, influenza, CMV and Epstein-Barr virus, according to a later analysis. In a later analysis, HLA-associated TCR beta chains were found to be more clonally expanded and to have lower generation probabilities than equally common non-associated chains. Because HLA typing was unavailable for some donors at each locus, only the typed subset was used in association tests.

This clonotype was obtained from a male donor in good health and CMV-seropositive. The chain uses TRBV6-1 and TRBJ1-3; 7 of the junction bases match TRBD1. The sequenced sample consisted of PBMCs. Read as DNA, the sequence is TGTGCCAGCGGCCGGGACAGCGTCTCTGGAAACACCATATATTTT. This yields the protein CASGRDSVSGNTIYF.